The present T cell receptor beta chain was sequenced within a study of sequential checkpoint blockade in melanoma. At the level of the study: Arm A got nivolumab then ipilimumab; arm B the reverse, 1:1.

Treatment indicated: randomized to nivolumab then ipilimumab (arm A) or the reverse (arm B). DNA-damaging chemotherapy had not been given to any patient beforehand. The assay was immunoSEQ multiplex PCR, and TCRdb's table has in-frame clones only and misses some. This table has under 20,000 clones, around 88% appearing once. The germline CDR1 and CDR2 sequences are MNHNS and SASEGT. The CDR3 consists of 14 residues. J was trimmed by 3 bases and V by 7 bases; bases with no gene match: 9. Sequencing was performed on CD8+ T cells sorted from blood (inferred from file names), taken from a patient given nivolumab and ipilimumab in sequence. The sequence was collected from a human donor with melanoma. The chain combines TRBV6-1 with TRBJ2-7, with 7 bases lining up with TRBD2. This chain's CDR3 is CASTWEGLSYEQYF. The CDR3 region has the DNA TGTGCCAGCACCTGGGAGGGGCTAAGCTACGAGCAGTACTTC.